The sequence of this T cell receptor (beta chain) was determined in a study of blood T cell repertoires in COVID-19. For the study at large: Samples of COVID-19 (acute and convalescent) were obtained from the United States, Italy and Spain.

As processed by the authors: By means of reference gene primer amplification, nucleated cell counts were estimated. The protocol was immunoSEQ multiplex PCR, while the TCRdb copy is restricted to in-frame clones and leaves out a portion. V, J and clone size are those of that table, while D and trimming were read from the DNA. The sample consists of some 100,000 clones, about four fifths of them appearing once. In germline, CDR1 is LGHDT, CDR2 YNNKEL (reference sequence). The CDR3 has 16 residues. Deletions cut 2 bases from V and 2 bases from J, with 15 bases between. This chain uses TRBV3-1 (or the pseudogene TRBV3-2) with TRBJ1-2; D ambiguous. The sequencing sample was made of peripheral blood. The TCR sequence derives from a man aged 45-65 years with active or convalescent COVID-19. The CDR3 nucleotides read TGTGCCAGCAGCCAAAGTGGGTCAGGCCGAAACTATGGCTACACCTTC. Its protein is CASSQSGSGRNYGYTF.